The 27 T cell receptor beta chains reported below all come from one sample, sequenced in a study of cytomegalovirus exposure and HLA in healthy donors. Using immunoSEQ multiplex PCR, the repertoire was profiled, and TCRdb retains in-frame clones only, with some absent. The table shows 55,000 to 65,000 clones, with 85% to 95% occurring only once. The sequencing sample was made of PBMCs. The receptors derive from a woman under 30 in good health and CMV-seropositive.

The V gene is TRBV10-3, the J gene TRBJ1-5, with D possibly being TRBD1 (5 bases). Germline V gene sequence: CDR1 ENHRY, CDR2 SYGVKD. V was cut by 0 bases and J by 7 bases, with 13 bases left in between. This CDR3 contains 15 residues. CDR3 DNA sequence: TGTGCCATCAGTGAGTCGGCAGGAGGGGACCAGCCCCAGCATTTT. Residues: CAISESAGGDQPQHF.

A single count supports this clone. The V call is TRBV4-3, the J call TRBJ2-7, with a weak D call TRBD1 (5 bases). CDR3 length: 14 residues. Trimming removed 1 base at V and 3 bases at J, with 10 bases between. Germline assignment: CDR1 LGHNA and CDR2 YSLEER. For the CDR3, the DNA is TGCGCCAGCAGCCAAGCAACAGGTATCTACGAGCAGTACTTC. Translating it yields CASSQATGIYEQYF.

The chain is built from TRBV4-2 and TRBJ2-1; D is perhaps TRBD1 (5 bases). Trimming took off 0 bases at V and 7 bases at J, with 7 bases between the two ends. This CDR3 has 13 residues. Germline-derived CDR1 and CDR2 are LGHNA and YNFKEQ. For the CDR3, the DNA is TGTGCCAGCAGCCAAGACTCAGGGAATGAGCAGTTCTTC. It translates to CASSQDSGNEQFF.

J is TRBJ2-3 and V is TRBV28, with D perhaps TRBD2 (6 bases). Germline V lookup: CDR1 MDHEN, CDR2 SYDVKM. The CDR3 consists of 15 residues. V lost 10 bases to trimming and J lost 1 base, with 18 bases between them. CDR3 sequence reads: CATNRLRRGTDTQYF. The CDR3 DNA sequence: TGTGCCACAAACAGACTTCGGAGGGGCACAGATACGCAGTATTTT.

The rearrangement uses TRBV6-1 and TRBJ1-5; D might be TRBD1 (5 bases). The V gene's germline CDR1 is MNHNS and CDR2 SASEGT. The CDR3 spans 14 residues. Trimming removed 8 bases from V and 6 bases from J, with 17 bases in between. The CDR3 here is CASFRGGEIQPQHF. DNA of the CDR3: TGTGCCAGCTTCCGGGGGGGGGAAATTCAGCCCCAGCATTTT.

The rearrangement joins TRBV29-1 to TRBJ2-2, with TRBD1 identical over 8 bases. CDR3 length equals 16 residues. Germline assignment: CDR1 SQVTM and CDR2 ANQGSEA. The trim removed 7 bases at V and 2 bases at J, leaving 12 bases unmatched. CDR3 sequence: CSASGQGPINTGELFF. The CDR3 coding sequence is TGCAGCGCGAGCGGACAGGGCCCTATCAACACCGGGGAGCTGTTTTTT.

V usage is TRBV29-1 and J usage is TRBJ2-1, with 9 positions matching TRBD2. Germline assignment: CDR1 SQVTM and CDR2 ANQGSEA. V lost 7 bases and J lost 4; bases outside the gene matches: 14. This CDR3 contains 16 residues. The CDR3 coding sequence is TGCAGCGCCCGTGTGGGCGGGAGGGCCCCTTACAATGAGCAGTTCTTC. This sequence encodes CSARVGGRAPYNEQFF.

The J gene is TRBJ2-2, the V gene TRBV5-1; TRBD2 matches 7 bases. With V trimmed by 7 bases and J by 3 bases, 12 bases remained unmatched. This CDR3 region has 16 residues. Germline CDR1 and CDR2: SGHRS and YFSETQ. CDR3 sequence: CASRPRAAGYTGELFF. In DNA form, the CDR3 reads TGCGCCAGCCGGCCCCGGGCAGCGGGATACACCGGGGAGCTGTTTTTT.

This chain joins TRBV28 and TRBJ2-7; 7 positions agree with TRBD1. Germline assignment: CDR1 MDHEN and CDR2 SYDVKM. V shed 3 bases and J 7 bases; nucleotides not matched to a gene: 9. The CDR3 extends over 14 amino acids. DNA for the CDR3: TGTGCCAGCAGTTTGGAACAGGGGCTGAATGAGCAGTACTTC. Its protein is CASSLEQGLNEQYF.

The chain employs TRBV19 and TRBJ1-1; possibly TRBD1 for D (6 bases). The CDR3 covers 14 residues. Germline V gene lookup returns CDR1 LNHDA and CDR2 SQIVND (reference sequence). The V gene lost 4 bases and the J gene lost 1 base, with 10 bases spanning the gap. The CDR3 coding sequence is TGTGCCAGTAGTAAGGGACAAAAGAACACTGAAGCTTTCTTT. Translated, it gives CASSKGQKNTEAFF.

In DNA form, the CDR3 reads TGTGCCAGCAGCCTATCCAGGGGCTATAATTCACCCCTCCACTTT. Protein product: CASSLSRGYNSPLHF. The gene calls are TRBV28 and TRBJ1-6; possible D gene TRBD1, 6 bases. Trimming pared 6 bases from V and 3 bases from J, leaving 12 bases between. Germline lookup yields CDR1 MDHEN and CDR2 SYDVKM. The CDR3 runs 15 residues.

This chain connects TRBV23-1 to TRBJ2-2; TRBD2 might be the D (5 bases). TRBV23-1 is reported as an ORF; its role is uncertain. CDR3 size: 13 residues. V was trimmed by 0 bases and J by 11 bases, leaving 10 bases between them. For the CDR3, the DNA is TGCGCCAGCAGTCAATCCGGAGGCGGAGAGCTGTTTTTT. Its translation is CASSQSGGGELFF.

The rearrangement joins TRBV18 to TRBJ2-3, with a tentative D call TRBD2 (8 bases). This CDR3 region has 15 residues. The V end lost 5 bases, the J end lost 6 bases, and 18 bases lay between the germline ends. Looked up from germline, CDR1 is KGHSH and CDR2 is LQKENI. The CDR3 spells CASSTGTRGPDTQYF. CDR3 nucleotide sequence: TGTGCCAGCTCAACCGGGACTAGGGGGCCGGATACGCAGTATTTT.

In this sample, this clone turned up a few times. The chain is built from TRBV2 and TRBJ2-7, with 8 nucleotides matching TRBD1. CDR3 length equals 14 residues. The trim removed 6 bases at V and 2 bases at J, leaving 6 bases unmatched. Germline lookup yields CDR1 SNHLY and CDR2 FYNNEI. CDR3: CASSQDRAAYEQYF. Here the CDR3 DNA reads TGTGCCAGCAGCCAGGACAGGGCCGCCTACGAGCAGTACTTC.

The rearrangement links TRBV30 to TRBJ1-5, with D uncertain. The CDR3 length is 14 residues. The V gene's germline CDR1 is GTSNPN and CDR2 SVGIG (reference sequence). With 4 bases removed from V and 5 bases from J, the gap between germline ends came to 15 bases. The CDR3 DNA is TGTGCCTGGAATGGAGGGTCTCACGATCAGCCCCAGCATTTT. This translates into CAWNGGSHDQPQHF. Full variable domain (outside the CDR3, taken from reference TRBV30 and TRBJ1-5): SQTIHQWPATLVQPVGSPLSLECTVEGTSNPNLYWYRQAAGRGLQLLFYSVGIGQISSEVPQNLSASRPQDRQFILSSKKLLLSDSGFYLCAWNGGSHDQPQHFGDGTRLSIL.

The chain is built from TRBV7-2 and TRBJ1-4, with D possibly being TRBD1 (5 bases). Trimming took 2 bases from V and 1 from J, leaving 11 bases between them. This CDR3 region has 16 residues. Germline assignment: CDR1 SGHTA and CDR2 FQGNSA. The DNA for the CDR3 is TGTGCCAGCAGCTTAACATGGACACAAACTAATGAAAAACTGTTTTTT. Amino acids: CASSLTWTQTNEKLFF.

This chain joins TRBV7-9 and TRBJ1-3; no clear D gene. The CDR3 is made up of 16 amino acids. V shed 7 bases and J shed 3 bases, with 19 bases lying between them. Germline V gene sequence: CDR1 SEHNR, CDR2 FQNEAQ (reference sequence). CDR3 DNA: TGTGCCAGCATCCCTGGCGGAGGTGCACTTGGAAACACCATATATTTT. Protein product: CASIPGGGALGNTIYF.

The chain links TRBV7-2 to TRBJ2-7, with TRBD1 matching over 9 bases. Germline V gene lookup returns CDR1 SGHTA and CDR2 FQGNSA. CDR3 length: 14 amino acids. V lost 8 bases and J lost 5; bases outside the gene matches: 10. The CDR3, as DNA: TGTGCCAGCGTGTGGGGGACAGGGAAAGACGAGCAGTACTTC. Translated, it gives CASVWGTGKDEQYF.

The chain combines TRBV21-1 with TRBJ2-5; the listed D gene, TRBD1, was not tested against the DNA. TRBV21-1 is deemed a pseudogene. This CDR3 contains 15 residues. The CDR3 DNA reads TGTGCCAGCAGCAAAAGGGGGCGGTCCCAAGAGACCCAGTACTTC. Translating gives CASSKRGRSQETQYF.

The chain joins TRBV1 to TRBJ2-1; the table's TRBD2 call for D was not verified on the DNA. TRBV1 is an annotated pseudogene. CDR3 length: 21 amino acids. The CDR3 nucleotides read TGCACCAGCAGCCCGGACTGGTCGCGGACTAGCGCTTTAAGCTCCTACAATGAGCAGTTCTTC. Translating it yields CTSSPDWSRTSALSSYNEQFF.

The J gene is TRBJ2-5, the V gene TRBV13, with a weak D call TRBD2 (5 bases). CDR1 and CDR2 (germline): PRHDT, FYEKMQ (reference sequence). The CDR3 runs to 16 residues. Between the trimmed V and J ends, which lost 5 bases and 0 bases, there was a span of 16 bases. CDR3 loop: CASSLASSVNQETQYF. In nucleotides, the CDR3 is TGTGCCAGCAGCCTGGCCAGTAGCGTGAACCAAGAGACCCAGTACTTC.

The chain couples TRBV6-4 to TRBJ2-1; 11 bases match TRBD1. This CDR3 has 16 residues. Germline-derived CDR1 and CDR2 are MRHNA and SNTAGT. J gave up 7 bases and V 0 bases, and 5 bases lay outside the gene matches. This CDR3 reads CASSDSSGTGGNEQFF. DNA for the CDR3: TGTGCCAGCAGTGACTCATCGGGGACAGGGGGGAATGAGCAGTTCTTC.

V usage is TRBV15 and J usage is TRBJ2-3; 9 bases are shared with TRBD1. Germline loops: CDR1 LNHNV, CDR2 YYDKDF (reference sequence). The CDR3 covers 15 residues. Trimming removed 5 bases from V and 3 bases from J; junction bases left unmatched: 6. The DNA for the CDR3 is TGTGCCACCAGCCGACCCGGGACAGGGACAGATACGCAGTATTTT. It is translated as CATSRPGTGTDTQYF. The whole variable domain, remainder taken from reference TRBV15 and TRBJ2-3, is DAMVIQNPRYQVTQFGKPVTLSCSQTLNHNVMYWYQQKSSQAPKLLFHYYDKDFNNEADTPDNFQSRRPNTSFCFLDIRSPGLGDTAMYLCATSRPGTGTDTQYFGPGTRLTVL.

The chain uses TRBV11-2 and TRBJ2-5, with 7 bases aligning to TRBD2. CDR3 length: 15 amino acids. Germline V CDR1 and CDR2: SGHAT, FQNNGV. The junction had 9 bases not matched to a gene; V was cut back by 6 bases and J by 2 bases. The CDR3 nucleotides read TGTGCCAGCAGACTGGAGCGGGGCATTCAAGAGACCCAGTACTTC. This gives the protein CASRLERGIQETQYF.

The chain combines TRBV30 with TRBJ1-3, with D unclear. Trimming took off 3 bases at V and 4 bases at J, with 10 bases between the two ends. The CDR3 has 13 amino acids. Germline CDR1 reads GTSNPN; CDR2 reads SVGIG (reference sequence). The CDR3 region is CAWSRDPGNTIYF. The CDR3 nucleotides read TGTGCCTGGAGCCGGGATCCCGGAAACACCATATATTTT.

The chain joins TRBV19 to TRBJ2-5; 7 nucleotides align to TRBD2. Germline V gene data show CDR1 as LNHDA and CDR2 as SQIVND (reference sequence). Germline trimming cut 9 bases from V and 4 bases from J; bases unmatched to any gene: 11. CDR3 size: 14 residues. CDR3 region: CASTSGGRGETQYF. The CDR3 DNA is TGTGCCAGCACCTCGGGCGGGAGAGGAGAGACCCAGTACTTC.

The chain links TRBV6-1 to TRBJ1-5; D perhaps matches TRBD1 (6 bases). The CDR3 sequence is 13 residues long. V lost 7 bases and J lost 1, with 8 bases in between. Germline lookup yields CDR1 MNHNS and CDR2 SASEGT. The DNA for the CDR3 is TGTGCCAGCACGCAGGGGAGCAATCAGCCCCAGCATTTT. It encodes CASTQGSNQPQHF.